This T cell receptor (beta chain) derives from a study of persistence of HIV-infected CD4 T cells. This was the immunoSEQ version 4 assay in survey mode. Each sample used up to 1 ug genomic DNA diluted to roughly 10 ng/uL. Clones were sequenced by immunoSEQ multiplex PCR, and TCRdb holds only the in-frame ones, with some missing. The data contain thousands of clones, about 56% of them singletons. The stimulus was lysate of CMV-infected fibroblasts, about 11 ug/mL. Responding CD4+ T cells were sorted by upregulation of both CD40 ligand and CD69. Donors were HIV-1-infected adults who began suppressive ART during chronic infection. General study points: Within sorted populations, more oligoclonal TCRs accompanied more oligoclonal proviruses. Antigen-responding cells were enriched for degenerate expanded CDR3beta sequences.

The J segment lost 5 bases and the V segment lost 7 bases, leaving 10 bases of the junction unmatched. The germline V gene has CDR1 WSHSY and CDR2 SAAADI. CDR3 length equals 14 residues. A note on this clone: Its target is not known.

Sample: CD4+ T cells sorted from PBMCs after approximately 20-hour stimulation, taken from a patient who received antiretroviral therapy. This rearrangement joins TRBV10-2 to TRBJ2-5, with 7 bases matching TRBD2. This clonotype was sampled from an adult man with HIV who was CMV-seropositive. The CDR3 DNA sequence: TGCGCCAGCAAGCTTGGGCGGGGGACGGAGACCCAGTACTTC. It encodes CASKLGRGTETQYF.